Reported below is one TCR beta chain. The antigen remains undetermined. This sample was included in a study of beta chain features in type 1 diabetes. Background on the study: Age, gender and cell yields were similar between patients and healthy donors. Whole-study results and caveats: Among patients with Type 1 diabetes, TCRB CDR3s were moderately but significantly shorter in every one of the four CD4+ subsets.

The V gene's germline CDR1 is SGHTA and CDR2 FQGNSA. This CDR3 region has 16 residues. The germline V and J ends were trimmed by 2 bases and 2 bases, with 15 bases remaining between them. The entirety of the isolated RNA underwent reverse transcription, so expressed TCRB transcripts were sequenced. Roughly 1 million reads were obtained per stem cell-like memory T cell sample on average. Data came from immunoSEQ multiplex PCR; TCRdb stores just in-frame clones and leaves some out. The repertoire holds about 23,000 clones, with around three fifths as singletons. The sequence derives from a man aged 18 to 35 with type 1 diabetes. Source material: stem cell memory CD4+ T cells from blood. The chain uses TRBV7-2 and TRBJ1-2, with D maybe TRBD1 (6 bases). The CDR3 spells CASSLNRDHRNYGYTF. Written as DNA, the CDR3 is TGTGCCAGCAGCTTAAACAGGGACCACCGCAACTATGGCTACACCTTC.